This record looks at one TCR beta chain sequence and its context. Its antigen is still unknown. This specimen comes from a study of a mutant IDH1 vaccine in newly diagnosed glioma. Study-wide background: Patients began vaccination 4-6 weeks after radiotherapy alone, or with temozolomide cycles. Patients under treatment included around 60% males and 37.5% females and had a mean age of 40.4 years. Points from the study as a whole: With respect to changes in top peripheral T cell clonotypes, pseudoprogression seemed unrelated.

The V gene's germline CDR1 is KGHSY and CDR2 FQNENV. This CDR3 spans 14 amino acids. V was shortened by 4 bases and J by 3 bases, with 12 bases between the two germline ends. The time point is: week 47, end of study. Each dose delivered 300 ug of mutant IDH1 20-mer peptide subcutaneously with imiquimod. Eight vaccinations reached patients in weeks 1, 3, 5, 7, 11, 15, 19 and 23. Here immunoSEQ multiplex PCR was the method, and the copy in TCRdb shows in-frame clones only, minus some. This repertoire shows about 60,000 clones, 80% to 85% found once; its top ten account for approximately 3.5%. This TCR derives from a woman aged 50 to 65 with glioma. The sequencing here drew on PBMCs, taken from a glioma patient whose treatment included an IDH1 peptide vaccine. The rearrangement joins TRBV16 to TRBJ1-1; D remains unclear. Written as DNA, the CDR3 is TGTGCCAGCAGCCCCGACACGGTACACACTGAAGCTTTCTTT. Its translation: CASSPDTVHTEAFF.